These 28 T cell receptor beta chains were all obtained from the same sample, sequenced in a study of blood T cell repertoires in COVID-19. Only in-frame clones appear in the TCRdb table, and some are missing; sequencing was by immunoSEQ multiplex PCR. Of about 270,000 clones listed, 88% were seen once; the top ten hold around 3%. The specimen sequenced was PBMCs or T cells enriched from blood (not recorded which). The origin of the receptors is a woman between 50 and 59 years old who had recovered from COVID-19.

The chain employs TRBV7-8 and TRBJ2-3; 7 bases are a match to TRBD1. The J segment lost 5 bases and the V segment lost 5 bases, leaving 10 bases of the junction unmatched. The germline CDR1 and CDR2 sequences are SGHVS and FQNEAQ. This CDR3 is built from 15 residues. The CDR3 DNA sequence: TGTGCCAGCAGCGACCCCGGGACAGAGGGAGATACGCAGTATTTT. Translating gives CASSDPGTEGDTQYF.

The J gene is TRBJ2-2, the V gene TRBV5-4; a weak D match, TRBD1 (7 bases). CDR1 and CDR2 (germline): SGHNT, YYREEE (reference sequence). With 4 bases removed from V and 13 bases from J, the gap between germline ends came to 29 bases. This CDR3 has 17 residues. CDR3 sequence reads: CASSAGGANGRTGGLFF. The CDR3 coding sequence is TGTGCCAGCAGCGCCGGAGGGGCCAACGGTAGGACAGGTGGGCTGTTTTTT.

The rearrangement links TRBV20-1 to TRBJ1-1; D is unclear. Germline V gives CDR1 DFQATT, CDR2 SNEGSKA (reference sequence). V was pared by 0 bases and J by 8 bases, with 7 bases between. The CDR3 length is 11 residues. CDR3 protein: CSARDVIEAFF. CDR3 nucleotides: TGCAGTGCTAGAGATGTTATCGAAGCTTTCTTT.

The chain couples TRBV5-1 to TRBJ2-7, with D perhaps matching TRBD2 (6 bases). The CDR3 totals 13 residues. V lost 3 bases to trimming and J lost 6 bases, with 13 bases between them. Germline V gene lookup returns CDR1 SGHRS and CDR2 YFSETQ. The CDR3: CASSWVEGGEQYF. The CDR3 DNA sequence: TGCGCCAGCAGCTGGGTGGAGGGTGGCGAGCAGTACTTC.

This sequence joins TRBV4-3 and TRBJ1-2, with 9 bases fitting TRBD1. The CDR3 has 13 amino acids. J gave up 7 bases and V 3 bases, and 3 bases lay outside the gene matches. The germline gives CDR1 LGHNA, CDR2 YSLEER. CDR3 nucleotides: TGCGCCAGCAGCCAGGGACAGGGCTTTGGCTACACCTTC. It translates to CASSQGQGFGYTF.

This rearrangement joins TRBV2 to TRBJ1-5, with 10 bases aligning to TRBD1. There are 14 residues in the CDR3. Per germline, CDR1 SNHLY and CDR2 FYNNEI. Germline trimming cut 6 bases from V and 7 bases from J; bases unmatched to any gene: 6. DNA for the CDR3: TGTGCCAGCAGGGCCCGGACAGGGGGACAGCCCCAGCATTTT. Translating it yields CASRARTGGQPQHF.

In this sample, this clone turned up once. This chain uses TRBV7-2 with TRBJ2-7; 11 bases are a match to TRBD1. This CDR3 comprises 14 residues. Germline assignment: CDR1 SGHTA and CDR2 FQGNSA. After removal of 3 bases from V and 6 bases from J, the junction contained 4 bases not matched to a gene. The CDR3 DNA reads TGTGCCAGCAGCTTCTCCGGGACAGGGGGCGAGCAGTACTTC. This translates into CASSFSGTGGEQYF.

This clone was counted a single time. V gene TRBV14 combines with J gene TRBJ1-3; TRBD1 matches at 8 bases. V lost 2 bases to trimming and J lost 1 base; unmatched junction nucleotides: 1. This CDR3 contains 15 residues. Germline CDR1 reads SGHDN; CDR2 reads FVKESK. This chain's CDR3 is CASSQQGASGNTIYF. CDR3 nucleotides: TGTGCCAGCAGCCAACAGGGGGCATCTGGAAACACCATATATTTT.

The chain couples TRBV3-1 (or the pseudogene TRBV3-2) to TRBJ1-3, with TRBD1 as a possible D gene (5 bases). The CDR3 loop spans 16 amino acids. The germline V gene encodes CDR1 LGHDT and CDR2 YNNKEL (reference sequence). The V end was cut by 4 bases, the J end by 0 bases, with 13 bases between. The CDR3 nucleotides are TGTGCCAGCAGCCGCCTACGGGGGGGCTCTGGAAACACCATATATTTT. It is translated as CASSRLRGGSGNTIYF.

A few counts support this clone. The chain is built from TRBV19 and TRBJ2-4; TRBD1 matches at 7 bases. Trimming at V came to 5 bases and at J to 4 bases, leaving 5 bases not matched to a gene. The CDR3 has 14 amino acids. The germline CDR1 and CDR2 sequences are LNHDA and SQIVND (reference sequence). The CDR3: CASSLTGQKNIQYF. The CDR3 DNA reads as TGTGCCAGTAGTCTGACGGGACAGAAAAACATTCAGTACTTC.

This chain joins TRBV24-1 and TRBJ1-2; D gene unclear. Per germline, CDR1 KGHDR and CDR2 SFDVKD. V gave up 5 bases and J gave up 8 bases, with 17 bases separating them. This CDR3 region has 14 residues. Here the CDR3 reads CATSAPTRARGYTF. The CDR3 bases are TGTGCCACCAGTGCCCCGACTAGGGCGCGGGGCTACACCTTC.

The gene calls are TRBV27 and TRBJ2-7; 8 bases map to TRBD1. Germline CDR1 and CDR2: MNHEY and SMNVEV (reference sequence). CDR3 size: 15 residues. V was clipped by 3 bases and J by 2 bases; unmatched bases: 6. Here the CDR3 DNA reads TGTGCCAGCAGTTTTACAGGGGGGATCGCCTACGAGCAGTACTTC. Translation gives CASSFTGGIAYEQYF.

Only a few counts were recorded for this clone. The chain recombines TRBV4-3 with TRBJ2-6; D uncertain. The length of the CDR3 is 14 residues. The V and J ends lost 3 bases and 13 bases respectively, with 16 bases between them. Germline CDR1 and CDR2: LGHNA and YSLEER. For the CDR3, the DNA is TGCGCCAGCAGCCAGGATCGGAGCCTGGGTGTCCTGACTTTC. Protein: CASSQDRSLGVLTF.

This clone was recorded only once. The chain employs TRBV27 and TRBJ2-7, with D tentatively TRBD1 (6 bases). The V end lost 6 bases, the J end lost 0 bases, and 15 bases lay between the germline ends. The CDR3 is made up of 15 amino acids. The V gene's germline CDR1 is MNHEY and CDR2 SMNVEV (reference sequence). DNA for the CDR3: TGTGCCAGCAGCCCGCGGACAGACTTCTCCTACGAGCAGTACTTC. Translated, it gives CASSPRTDFSYEQYF.

The rearrangement links TRBV6-5 to TRBJ2-3; TRBD2 might be the D (6 bases). This CDR3 is built from 15 residues. CDR1 and CDR2 (germline): MNHEY, SVGAGI. The V and J ends lost 4 bases and 1 base respectively, with 12 bases between them. CDR3 loop: CASSSHGGGTDTQYF. The DNA for the CDR3 is TGTGCCAGCAGTTCGCACGGAGGGGGCACAGATACGCAGTATTTT.

To note about this clone: Other nucleotide sequences in the sample specify the same CDR3. J is TRBJ2-1 and V is TRBV5-1; D is possibly TRBD2 (5 bases). CDR1 and CDR2 (germline): SGHRS, YFSETQ. This CDR3 has 15 residues. The germline V and J ends were trimmed by 0 bases and 2 bases, with 9 bases remaining between them. The CDR3 DNA follows: TGCGCCAGCAGCTTGGTTGGGGAGACCTACAATGAGCAGTTCTTC. Protein sequence: CASSLVGETYNEQFF.

V usage is TRBV7-2 and J usage is TRBJ2-1; a weak D match, TRBD1 (6 bases). Germline-derived CDR1 and CDR2 are SGHTA and FQGNSA. CDR3 length equals 15 residues. V gave up 0 bases and J gave up 3 bases, with 9 bases separating them. The DNA of the CDR3 is TGTGCCAGCAGCTTAGCTTACAGGGTCTACAATGAGCAGTTCTTC. It codes for CASSLAYRVYNEQFF. Full variable domain (rest looked up from reference TRBV7-2 and TRBJ2-1): GAGVSQSPSNKVTEKGKDVELRCDPISGHTALYWYRQSLGQGLEFLIYFQGNSAPDKSGLPSDRFSAERTGGSVSTLTIQRTQQEDSAVYLCASSLAYRVYNEQFFGPGTRLTVL.

Only one count was recorded for this clone. The V gene is TRBV24-1, the J gene TRBJ2-2; 12 bases align to TRBD2. The CDR3 consists of 15 residues. The J segment lost 5 bases and the V segment lost 5 bases, leaving 2 bases of the junction unmatched. From germline, CDR1 is KGHDR and CDR2 SFDVKD. The CDR3 DNA is TGTGCCACCAGTGGGACTAGCGGGATGACCGGGGAGCTGTTTTTT. Translating it yields CATSGTSGMTGELFF.

V gene TRBV29-1 combines with J gene TRBJ1-2; 7 bases match TRBD1. The J segment lost 4 bases and the V segment lost 6 bases, leaving 11 bases of the junction unmatched. The CDR3 is 14 residues long. Per the germline V gene, CDR1 is SQVTM and CDR2 is ANQGSEA. The CDR3 region is CSVADRALGYGYTF. The CDR3 nucleotides read TGCAGCGTAGCCGACAGGGCGCTGGGCTATGGCTACACCTTC.

This clone came up a few times. The V and J genes are TRBV2 and TRBJ1-1; D is unclear. Trimming removed 3 bases from V and 9 bases from J, with 14 bases in between. The V gene's germline CDR1 is SNHLY and CDR2 FYNNEI. CDR3 length equals 13 residues. CDR3 region: CASSDPRLEKAFF. As DNA, the CDR3 is TGTGCCAGCAGTGATCCGCGCTTAGAGAAAGCTTTCTTT.

This chain uses TRBV7-2 with TRBJ2-1, with 9 nucleotides matching TRBD2. The CDR3 has 15 amino acids. V lost 0 bases and J lost 8; bases outside the gene matches: 5. Germline V gene data show CDR1 as SGHTA and CDR2 as FQGNSA. CDR3 residues: CASSLALAGSDEQFF. For the CDR3, the DNA is TGTGCCAGCAGCTTAGCGCTAGCGGGGAGCGATGAGCAGTTCTTC. The whole variable domain, filled in from reference TRBV7-2 and TRBJ2-1, reads GAGVSQSPSNKVTEKGKDVELRCDPISGHTALYWYRQSLGQGLEFLIYFQGNSAPDKSGLPSDRFSAERTGGSVSTLTIQRTQQEDSAVYLCASSLALAGSDEQFFGPGTRLTVL.

This clone was recorded once. V and J are TRBV11-1 and TRBJ1-2, with 8 positions matching TRBD1. Germline V gene data show CDR1 as SGHAT and CDR2 as FQDESV (reference sequence). The CDR3 covers 13 residues. V shed 6 bases and J 5 bases; nucleotides not matched to a gene: 5. CDR3 loop: CASRGQGGYGYTF. In DNA, the CDR3 is TGTGCCAGCAGAGGACAGGGCGGGTATGGCTACACCTTC.

J is TRBJ2-6 and V is TRBV15; 8 nucleotides agree with TRBD2. This CDR3 region has 14 residues. Germline CDR1 reads LNHNV; CDR2 reads YYDKDF (reference sequence). With V trimmed by 9 bases and J by 1 base, 2 bases remained unmatched. DNA for the CDR3: TGTGCCACGGGCGGGGGGTCTGGGGCCAACGTCCTGACTTTC. Its translation: CATGGGSGANVLTF. Full variable domain (rest looked up from reference TRBV15 and TRBJ2-6): DAMVIQNPRYQVTQFGKPVTLSCSQTLNHNVMYWYQQKSSQAPKLLFHYYDKDFNNEADTPDNFQSRRPNTSFCFLDIRSPGLGDTAMYLCATGGGSGANVLTFGAGSRLTVL.

The chain is built from TRBV4-3 and TRBJ2-7; D is perhaps TRBD1 (6 bases). The CDR3 is made up of 16 amino acids. Germline CDR1 LGHNA, CDR2 YSLEER. Trimming took off 1 base at V and 4 bases at J, with 17 bases between the two ends. CDR3 sequence: CASSQGIGTRSYEQYF. Written as DNA, the CDR3 is TGCGCCAGCAGCCAAGGGATCGGGACACGGTCTTACGAGCAGTACTTC.

The V and J genes are TRBV7-9 and TRBJ2-5; 7 bases line up with TRBD2. The CDR3 extends over 13 amino acids. The V gene's germline CDR1 is SEHNR and CDR2 FQNEAQ (reference sequence). V shed 3 bases, J shed 7 bases, and the junction held 5 bases outside the gene matches. In DNA, the CDR3 is TGTGCCAGCAGCTTCGGACTAGATGGGACCCAGTACTTC. Its protein is CASSFGLDGTQYF.

This clone has a single count. This chain links TRBV6-5 with TRBJ2-7; 10 bases align to TRBD2. V shed 2 bases, J shed 4 bases, and the junction held 2 bases outside the gene matches. Germline CDR1 MNHEY, CDR2 SVGAGI. CDR3 length: 14 amino acids. The CDR3 coding sequence is TGTGCCAGCAGTTACGTAGCGGGGGGATACGAGCAGTACTTC. This sequence encodes CASSYVAGGYEQYF.

This clone was picked up a small number of times. V is TRBV7-8 and J is TRBJ1-2; 7 nucleotides line up with TRBD1. Germline assignment: CDR1 SGHVS and CDR2 FQNEAQ. J gave up 0 bases and V 5 bases, and 6 bases lay outside the gene matches. This CDR3 is 15 amino acids long. In DNA form, the CDR3 reads TGTGCCAGCAGCCACCGAGGACAGGCTAACTATGGCTACACCTTC. Amino acid sequence: CASSHRGQANYGYTF.

The chain joins TRBV18 to TRBJ1-4; D not resolved. V was trimmed by 4 bases and J by 2 bases, leaving 5 bases between them. The CDR3 extends over 13 amino acids. Germline V gene lookup returns CDR1 KGHSH and CDR2 LQKENI. The CDR3 protein is CASSRATNEKLFF. CDR3 DNA: TGTGCCAGCTCACGAGCCACTAATGAAAAACTGTTTTTT.